This paragraph covers one TCR beta chain sequence. The target antigen is unknown. The data stem from a study of cytomegalovirus exposure and HLA in healthy donors. Study results and caveats: The later analysis indicated that the majority of CMV-associated TCR beta chains appeared HLA-restricted. It has been reported that TCR beta sequences accurately predicted the HLA-A and HLA-B alleles of most subjects. Three of the chains that were CMV-associated were confirmed in vitro to be specific for CMV antigens.

Researchers ran the PCR with 60 Vbeta and 13 Jbeta primers. Sequencing used immunoSEQ multiplex PCR; TCRdb keeps in-frame clones, though not all of them. This sample has about 140,000 clones, with around three quarters found just once. From germline, CDR1 is SGDLS and CDR2 YYNGEE. The CDR3 consists of 17 residues. V shed 0 bases and J shed 0 bases, with 13 bases lying between them. The gene calls are TRBV9 and TRBJ1-3; D not certain. This clonotype was obtained from a middle-aged man in good health and CMV-seronegative. Sequenced sample: PBMCs. The CDR3 is CASSVAGSGSSGNTIYF. In nucleotides, the CDR3 is TGTGCCAGCAGCGTAGCTGGTTCGGGGAGCTCTGGAAACACCATATATTTT.